A single sample gave rise to the 32 T cell receptor beta chains below, sequenced in a study of blood T cell repertoires in COVID-19. Only in-frame clones appear in the TCRdb table, and some are missing; sequencing was by immunoSEQ multiplex PCR. The profile shows about 220,000 clones, 83% of them singletons. The specimen was PBMCs or T cells enriched from blood (not recorded which). These TCRs come from a woman in her thirties or forties who had been exposed to COVID-19.

The J gene is TRBJ1-4, the V gene TRBV12-3 or TRBV12-4; D gene ambiguous. The CDR3 is 13 amino acids. V was clipped by 5 bases and J by 5 bases, with 9 bases between them. The CDR3 spells CASSTRENEKLFF. CDR3 bases: TGTGCCAGCAGTACCCGGGAGAATGAAAAACTGTTTTTT.

The chain employs TRBV5-1 and TRBJ2-4, with D perhaps TRBD1 (5 bases). Germline-derived CDR1 and CDR2 are SGHRS and YFSETQ. CDR3 length equals 13 residues. The germline V and J ends were trimmed by 4 bases and 12 bases, with 17 bases remaining between them. CDR3 sequence: CASSPDPDRNQYF. Here the CDR3 DNA reads TGCGCCAGCAGCCCAGATCCCGACAGAAATCAGTACTTC.

The chain links TRBV7-6 to TRBJ2-1; D is perhaps TRBD1 (6 bases). Germline V gene sequence: CDR1 SGHVS, CDR2 FNYEAQ. CDR3 size: 15 residues. The ends were cut back, 5 bases at V and 5 bases at J, with 16 bases in the middle. This CDR3 is CASSQRQGSHNEQFF. DNA for the CDR3: TGTGCCAGCAGCCAAAGGCAGGGGTCCCACAATGAGCAGTTCTTC.

This clone was recorded only once. The chain has TRBV6-5 and TRBJ1-1; 9 bases match TRBD1. The CDR3 runs 15 residues. CDR1 is MNHEY and CDR2 is SVGAGI in the germline V gene. Trimming removed 2 bases from V and 5 bases from J; junction bases left unmatched: 6. CDR3 residues: CASSYDRDRVTEAFF. CDR3 sequence (DNA): TGTGCCAGCAGTTACGACCGGGACAGGGTGACTGAAGCTTTCTTT.

The rearrangement links TRBV19 to TRBJ2-6, with D possibly TRBD2 on 6 matching bases. V was trimmed by 10 bases and J by 2 bases, leaving 12 bases between them. Germline V CDR1 and CDR2: LNHDA, SQIVND (reference sequence). The CDR3 is made up of 14 amino acids. This chain's CDR3 is CATSRGTGANVLTF. The CDR3 bases are TGTGCCACCTCCCGGGGGACTGGGGCCAACGTCCTGACTTTC.

J is TRBJ1-2 and V is TRBV12-5; maybe TRBD1 (5 bases). Between the trimmed V and J ends, which lost 7 bases and 4 bases, there was a span of 13 bases. Germline CDR1 is LGHNT and CDR2 is FRNRAP. The CDR3 is 13 residues long. In DNA, the CDR3 is TGTGCTAGTGCCCCTGGGGGGGTCTATGGCTACACCTTC. This gives the protein CASAPGGVYGYTF.

This chain links TRBV9 with TRBJ1-5; 8 bases are a match to TRBD1. Trimming at V came to 3 bases and at J to 5 bases, leaving 7 bases not matched to a gene. Looked up from germline, CDR1 is SGDLS and CDR2 is YYNGEE. The CDR3 sequence is 15 residues long. The CDR3: CASSANPTGDQPQHF. DNA for the CDR3: TGTGCCAGCAGCGCGAACCCGACAGGGGATCAGCCCCAGCATTTT. Variable domain in full (rest from reference TRBV9 and TRBJ1-5): DSGVTQTPKHLITATGQRVTLRCSPRSGDLSVYWYQQSLDQGLQFLIQYYNGEERAKGNILERFSAQQFPDLHSELNLSSLELGDSALYFCASSANPTGDQPQHFGDGTRLSIL.

The chain uses TRBV5-1 and TRBJ1-1, with 7 bases fitting TRBD1. After removal of 3 bases from V and 5 bases from J, the junction contained 7 bases not matched to a gene. CDR1 and CDR2 from the germline V gene are SGHRS and YFSETQ. The CDR3 covers 14 residues. The CDR3 protein is CASSSTQGMTEAFF. CDR3 in DNA: TGCGCCAGCAGCTCCACACAGGGGATGACTGAAGCTTTCTTT.

The chain joins TRBV11-3 to TRBJ1-3; the D is unclear. The CDR3 extends over 13 amino acids. CDR1 is SGHNT and CDR2 is YENEEA in the germline V gene. V lost 5 bases to trimming and J lost 1 base, with 6 bases between them. This CDR3 is CASSVNSGNTIYF. CDR3 DNA: TGTGCCAGCAGCGTTAATTCTGGAAACACCATATATTTT.

The rearrangement joins TRBV5-1 to TRBJ1-1; a possible D gene is TRBD1 (6 bases). Trimming stripped 4 bases from V and 0 bases from J, with 13 bases between. The CDR3 loop spans 15 amino acids. CDR1 is SGHRS and CDR2 is YFSETQ in the germline V gene. The CDR3: CASSTPGDMNTEAFF. For the CDR3, the DNA is TGCGCCAGCAGCACCCCCGGGGACATGAACACTGAAGCTTTCTTT.

J is TRBJ1-5 and V is TRBV7-9; tentative D call: TRBD1 (5 bases). V dropped 2 bases and J dropped 7 bases, with 6 bases sitting between them. The germline gives CDR1 SEHNR, CDR2 FQNEAQ (reference sequence). The CDR3 length is 12 residues. The CDR3 region has the DNA TGTGCCAGCAGCTTAAGGGGCCAGCCCCAGCATTTT. It encodes CASSLRGQPQHF. The variable domain in full, completed from reference TRBV7-9 and TRBJ1-5, reads DTGVSQNPRHKITKRGQNVTFRCDPISEHNRLYWYRQTLGQGPEFLTYFQNEAQLEKSRLLSDRFSAERPKGSFSTLEIQRTEQGDSAMYLCASSLRGQPQHFGDGTRLSIL.

This chain links TRBV5-1 with TRBJ1-2, with 11 bases that match TRBD1. The junction had 5 bases not matched to a gene; V was cut back by 0 bases and J by 4 bases. Germline V CDR1 and CDR2: SGHRS, YFSETQ. This CDR3 spans 16 amino acids. The CDR3 spells CASSLDRDRGTYGYTF. Written as DNA, the CDR3 is TGCGCCAGCAGCTTGGACCGGGACAGGGGGACCTATGGCTACACCTTC.

The chain links TRBV15 to TRBJ2-3, with 8 bases matching TRBD2. CDR1 and CDR2 (germline): LNHNV, YYDKDF (reference sequence). The CDR3 is 17 amino acids. The trim removed 0 bases at V and 8 bases at J, leaving 13 bases unmatched. CDR3 DNA sequence: TGTGCCACCAGCAGAGAAGGGAGCGGGGGATCGGGGGGTACGCAGTATTTT. It specifies CATSREGSGGSGGTQYF.

The chain employs TRBV2 and TRBJ1-1, with D tentatively TRBD1 (5 bases). In germline, CDR1 is SNHLY, CDR2 FYNNEI. CDR3 size: 15 residues. V lost 7 bases, J lost 4 bases, and 19 bases lay in between. Here the CDR3 reads CASNRGGARGTEAFF. DNA of the CDR3: TGTGCCAGCAATAGAGGAGGGGCGAGGGGCACTGAAGCTTTCTTT.

V is TRBV7-2 and J is TRBJ1-2, with 9 bases lining up with TRBD1. This CDR3 has 14 amino acids. With V trimmed by 4 bases and J by 7 bases, 7 bases remained unmatched. CDR1 is SGHTA and CDR2 is FQGNSA in the germline V gene. CDR3 in DNA: TGTGCCAGCAGCTCGGGACAGGGCCCCCTTGGCTACACCTTC. It specifies CASSSGQGPLGYTF.

This clone appeared a single time. This chain uses TRBV28 with TRBJ1-6; 8 nucleotides line up with TRBD1. The CDR3 is 16 amino acids. V lost 6 bases, J lost 7 bases, and 11 bases stayed unmatched. CDR1 MDHEN and CDR2 SYDVKM come from the germline V gene. This CDR3 is CASSNPGQGPNSPLHF. In DNA, the CDR3 is TGTGCCAGCAGCAATCCCGGACAGGGCCCGAATTCACCCCTCCACTTT.

The chain links TRBV9 to TRBJ2-1; the match to TRBD2 covers 11 bases. Losses at the gene ends were 4 bases for V and 4 bases for J; bases not matched to a gene: 4. Germline lookup yields CDR1 SGDLS and CDR2 YYNGEE. The CDR3 spans 15 residues. The CDR3 reads CASSPSGGLYNEQFF. In DNA form, the CDR3 reads TGTGCCAGCAGCCCTAGCGGGGGGCTTTACAATGAGCAGTTCTTC.

This chain links TRBV19 with TRBJ2-2; no clear D. The CDR3 length is 13 residues. CDR1 LNHDA and CDR2 SQIVND come from the germline V gene (reference sequence). V lost 5 bases to trimming and J lost 5 bases, with 9 bases between them. The CDR3 bases are TGTGCCAGTAGTCGACGAGGAACCGGGGAGCTGTTTTTT. It translates to CASSRRGTGELFF.

The chain is built from TRBV7-2 and TRBJ2-1, with TRBD2 matching over 8 bases. The CDR3 consists of 14 residues. The ends lost 5 bases at V and 9 bases at J; junction bases unmatched: 9. CDR1 and CDR2 (germline): SGHTA, FQGNSA. The CDR3 DNA reads TGTGCCAGCAGCGCGGGACTAGGGGCTCCTGAGCAGTTCTTC. It specifies CASSAGLGAPEQFF.

The chain has TRBV6-6 and TRBJ2-3; D is possibly TRBD2 (5 bases). The germline V gene encodes CDR1 MNHNY and CDR2 SVGAGI (reference sequence). This CDR3 contains 12 residues. The V gene lost 6 bases and the J gene lost 6 bases, with 10 bases spanning the gap. CDR3 protein: CASRQSGDTQYF. CDR3 bases: TGTGCCAGCAGACAGTCGGGGGATACGCAGTATTTT.

The CDR3 DNA is TGTGCCAGTACCCTGGGGAGAAACACTGAAGCTTTCTTT. Protein: CASTLGRNTEAFF. The chain has TRBV19 and TRBJ1-1; D is unclear. In germline, CDR1 is LNHDA, CDR2 SQIVND (reference sequence). V was trimmed by 7 bases and J by 2 bases, leaving 11 bases between them. CDR3 length: 13 residues.

V usage is TRBV7-9 and J usage is TRBJ2-5, with 9 positions matching TRBD2. V shed 4 bases, J shed 2 bases, and the junction held 17 bases outside the gene matches. The V gene's germline CDR1 is SEHNR and CDR2 FQNEAQ (reference sequence). This CDR3 is 19 amino acids long. CDR3 nucleotides: TGTGCCAGCAGCTATCCCCGGGTAGCGGGGGCCAGGCGTCAAGAGACCCAGTACTTC. Translation: CASSYPRVAGARRQETQYF.

The chain links TRBV28 to TRBJ2-3; a weak D match, TRBD1 (6 bases). V lost 7 bases, J lost 6 bases, and 20 bases lay in between. The germline CDR1 and CDR2 sequences are MDHEN and SYDVKM. The CDR3 length is 15 residues. CDR3 region: CASISGAGETDTQYF. DNA for the CDR3: TGTGCCAGCATCTCAGGGGCAGGAGAAACTGATACGCAGTATTTT.

This chain connects TRBV5-4 to TRBJ2-3; tentatively, D is TRBD1 (6 bases). Germline CDR1 and CDR2: SGHNT and YYREEE (reference sequence). There are 16 residues in the CDR3. The V end was cut by 3 bases, the J end by 3 bases, with 17 bases between. CDR3 sequence (DNA): TGTGCCAGCAGCTCACCCACCGACAGGATTACAGATACGCAGTATTTT. Translation: CASSSPTDRITDTQYF.

The count of this clone is one. The chain uses TRBV3-1 (or the pseudogene TRBV3-2) and TRBJ1-1; D gene ambiguous. The CDR3 has 14 amino acids. Trimming removed 2 bases at V and 4 bases at J, with 11 bases between. The germline CDR1 and CDR2 sequences are LGHDT and YNNKEL (reference sequence). The CDR3 spells CASSQWEVTTEAFF. The CDR3, as DNA: TGTGCCAGCAGCCAATGGGAGGTGACCACTGAAGCTTTCTTT.

The gene calls are TRBV5-6 and TRBJ2-5, with TRBD2 identical over 8 bases. In germline, CDR1 is SGHDT, CDR2 YYEEEE. The V segment lost 0 bases and the J segment 5 bases; nucleotides outside the gene matches: 6. The CDR3 is 15 amino acids. The CDR3 sequence is CASSLDTGGQETQYF. The CDR3 DNA is TGTGCCAGCAGCTTGGATACGGGGGGGCAGGAGACCCAGTACTTC.

This sequence joins TRBV4-1 and TRBJ1-4; D possibly corresponds to TRBD1 (6 bases). Trimming cost V 2 bases and J 0 bases, with 16 bases left between them. The length of the CDR3 is 18 residues. The germline V gene encodes CDR1 MGHRA and CDR2 YSYEKL. The DNA for the CDR3 is TGCGCCAGCAGCCAAAGGCACAGGGAAATTACAACTAATGAAAAACTGTTTTTT. Its translation is CASSQRHREITTNEKLFF.

The V and J genes are TRBV19 and TRBJ1-6; a weak D match, TRBD1 (6 bases). The CDR3 covers 13 residues. Germline assignment: CDR1 LNHDA and CDR2 SQIVND (reference sequence). V was cut by 8 bases and J by 7 bases, with 12 bases left in between. The DNA for the CDR3 is TGTGCCAGTGGGGACATTGGGAATTCACCCCTCCACTTT. Amino acid sequence: CASGDIGNSPLHF.

This rearrangement joins TRBV2 to TRBJ1-6; weak D call: TRBD1 (6 bases). Germline V gene sequence: CDR1 SNHLY, CDR2 FYNNEI. CDR3 length: 12 amino acids. Trimming cost V 6 bases and J 12 bases, with 12 bases left between them. The CDR3 sequence: CASRNTQGPLHF. For the CDR3, the DNA is TGTGCCAGCAGAAACACACAGGGACCCCTCCACTTT.

The rearrangement links TRBV4-2 to TRBJ1-1; D remains ambiguous. V lost 1 base and J lost 7, with 10 bases in between. The CDR3 totals 13 residues. Germline CDR1 is LGHNA and CDR2 is YNFKEQ. The DNA for the CDR3 is TGTGCCAGCAGCCAAGGAGGTTCGGTTGAAGCTTTCTTT. It specifies CASSQGGSVEAFF.

In its sample, this clone was seen a few times. The J gene is TRBJ1-2, the V gene TRBV12-5, with D maybe TRBD1 (5 bases). CDR1 LGHNT and CDR2 FRNRAP come from the germline V gene. The CDR3 runs 12 residues. V shed 2 bases and J shed 4 bases, with 5 bases lying between them. CDR3 nucleotide sequence: TGTGCTAGTGGTTTGACAGGCTATGGCTACACCTTC. It specifies CASGLTGYGYTF.

The chain recombines TRBV28 with TRBJ1-2, with TRBD1 identical over 8 bases. The CDR3 covers 14 residues. V shed 6 bases, J shed 8 bases, and the junction held 11 bases outside the gene matches. Germline-derived CDR1 and CDR2 are MDHEN and SYDVKM. The CDR3 coding sequence is TGTGCCAGCAGACCTTCAGGACAGGGTTACGGCTACACCTTC. Translation gives CASRPSGQGYGYTF.